The source of this T cell receptor beta chain is a study of blood T cell repertoires in COVID-19 (dated by TCRdb to about 2020). In the study overall: The collaborator samples originated in the United States, Italy and Spain and spanned the acute and convalescent phases of COVID-19. A freely available public database, intended as a resource for researchers studying the immune response to SARS-CoV-2, is where the repertoires were released. Deeply sampled blood TCRbeta repertoires from subjects exposed to, actively infected with, or recovered from COVID-19 were included in the dataset. The material from the prospective study consisted of cDNA or gDNA derived from T cells, B-cell-depleted T cells, or PBMCs. Where available, HLA class I and class II types were taken from metadata supplied by the sample provider and were not determined by assay-based typing. Samples came from the ongoing ImmuneRACE study (first 160 participants) plus 1,254 subjects from 6 global collaborators. The sample metadata nearly always contained a de-identified subject ID, COVID-19 status, age in years and sex. What the work shows at the level of the full study, not this receptor alone: The quantity of clinical and demographic metadata differed by source and by participant and was supplied without curation.

As encoded in the germline V gene, CDR1 is SGHVS while CDR2 is FQNEAQ. From the cysteine through the phenylalanine, the CDR3 covers 14 amino acids. Kept here is only the CDR3 DNA, which spans 42 bases and is read in frame from base 1. Trimming removed 4 bases from V and 4 bases from J, leaving 13 bases between the germline ends. In regard to this clone: Its antigen has not been determined. Base qualities are not at hand, and no much larger clone is one base apart.

The immunoSEQ Assay, a bias-controlled multiplex PCR, was used to amplify TCRbeta CDR3 regions from genomic DNA. The original methods were these. Nucleated cell counts per sample were estimated from amplification of reference gene primers within the assay. To quantify the absolute abundance of each unique TCRbeta CDR3 rearrangement, sequence reads were collapsed and filtered. For each sample, productive Simpson clonality was calculated as the square root of Simpson's diversity index over productive rearrangements. TCRdb holds this immuneACCESS table with in-frame rearrangements only. Some clones are missing; in checked studies, unresolved V genes explain under half, and the rest has no known cause. Clonal size and the V and J genes are those of that table, whereas D and trimming came from the DNA. The sample has about 65,000 clones on record, 93% of them singletons. The ten largest clones take up less than 3.5% of the sample.

The collaborating institutions used their own protocols to collect whole blood in K2EDTA tubes. For TCRbeta analysis, collaborators shipped samples in one of three forms: frozen whole blood, isolated PBMCs, or DNA extracted from either of those sample types. The sequence is built from TRBV7-8 and TRBJ1-2; TRBD1 is a possible D gene, resting on 5 matching bases. The specimen was peripheral blood. This receptor was identified in a man aged 65 to 79 with active COVID-19. The CDR3 has the sequence CASSSLGGTYGYTF. The DNA sequence is TGTGCCAGCAGCTCACTCGGGGGGACCTATGGCTACACCTTC.